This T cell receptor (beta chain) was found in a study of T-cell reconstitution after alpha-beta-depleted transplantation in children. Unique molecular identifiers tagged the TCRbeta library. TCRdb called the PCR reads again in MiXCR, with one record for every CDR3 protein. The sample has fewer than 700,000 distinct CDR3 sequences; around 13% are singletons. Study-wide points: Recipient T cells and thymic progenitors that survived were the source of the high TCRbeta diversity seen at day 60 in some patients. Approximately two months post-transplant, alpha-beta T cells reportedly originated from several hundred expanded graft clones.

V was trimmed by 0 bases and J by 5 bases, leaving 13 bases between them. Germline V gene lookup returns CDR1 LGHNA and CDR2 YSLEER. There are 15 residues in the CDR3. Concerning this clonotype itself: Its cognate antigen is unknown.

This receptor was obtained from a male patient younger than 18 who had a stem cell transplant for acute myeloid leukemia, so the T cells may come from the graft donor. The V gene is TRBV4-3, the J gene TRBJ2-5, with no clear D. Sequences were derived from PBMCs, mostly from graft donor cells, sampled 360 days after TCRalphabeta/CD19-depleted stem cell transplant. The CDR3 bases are TGCGCCAGCAGCCAAGATGGTCGCCCCGGGGAGACCCAGTACTTC. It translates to CASSQDGRPGETQYF.